These 17 T cell receptor beta chains came from one sample sequenced in a study of cytomegalovirus exposure and HLA in healthy donors. Researchers ran the PCR with 60 Vbeta and 13 Jbeta primers. The method was immunoSEQ multiplex PCR; TCRdb's version includes in-frame clones alone and lacks a portion of them. The sample consists of about 190,000 clones, 65% to 85% of them appearing once. Sequenced: PBMCs. The receptors were gathered from a man in his forties or fifties in good health and CMV-seronegative.

The V gene is TRBV7-3, the J gene TRBJ2-3; 7 nucleotides match TRBD1. With 5 bases clipped from V and 6 bases from J, the junction kept 11 bases outside the gene matches. The CDR3 totals 15 residues. Per the germline V gene, CDR1 is SGHTA and CDR2 is FQGTGA. In nucleotides, the CDR3 is TGTGCCAGCAGCCCGAATTCGAGGGGGCCTGATACGCAGTATTTT. Amino acid sequence: CASSPNSRGPDTQYF.

CDR3 in amino acids: CASSLDSGATSNEQFF. As DNA, the CDR3 is TGCGCCAGCAGCTTAGATAGCGGGGCCACTAGCAATGAGCAGTTCTTC. This sequence joins TRBV5-1 and TRBJ2-1; TRBD2 matches at 8 bases. The CDR3 is 16 amino acids. Germline-derived CDR1 and CDR2 are SGHRS and YFSETQ. V shed 2 bases, J shed 6 bases, and the junction held 10 bases outside the gene matches. Full variable domain (rest looked up from reference TRBV5-1 and TRBJ2-1): KAGVTQTPRYLIKTRGQQVTLSCSPISGHRSVSWYQQTPGQGLQFLFEYFSETQRNKGNFPGRFSGRQFSNSRSEMNVSTLELGDSALYLCASSLDSGATSNEQFFGPGTRLTVL.

The V gene is TRBV4-1, the J gene TRBJ1-1; D is unresolved. Germline V gene lookup returns CDR1 MGHRA and CDR2 YSYEKL. Trimming removed 4 bases at V and 1 base at J, with 10 bases between. The CDR3 is made up of 14 amino acids. The CDR3 DNA is TGCGCCAGCAGCCGATCAGAGGGGAACACTGAAGCTTTCTTT. Translated, it gives CASSRSEGNTEAFF.

A few counts support this clone. V is TRBV10-1 and J is TRBJ1-5, with TRBD1 matching over 9 bases. The CDR3 consists of 13 residues. Trimming at V came to 6 bases and at J to 6 bases, leaving 3 bases not matched to a gene. In germline, CDR1 is WNHNN, CDR2 SYGVQD (reference sequence). Here the CDR3 reads CASRQGAGQPQHF. CDR3 DNA sequence: TGCGCCAGCAGACAGGGGGCCGGTCAGCCCCAGCATTTT.

This clone was counted between two and nine times. The rearrangement joins TRBV2 to TRBJ2-3; the match to TRBD1 covers 7 bases. Germline CDR1 SNHLY, CDR2 FYNNEI. J was trimmed by 3 bases and V by 1 base; bases with no gene match: 7. This CDR3 region has 16 residues. CDR3 bases: TGTGCCAGCAGTGAAGGTCCAGGGGGAAAGACAGATACGCAGTATTTT. Protein product: CASSEGPGGKTDTQYF.

This rearrangement joins TRBV27 to TRBJ2-1; 11 bases fit TRBD2. CDR1 MNHEY and CDR2 SMNVEV come from the germline V gene (reference sequence). This CDR3 contains 17 residues. J lost 9 bases, V lost 5 bases, and 15 bases had no gene match. Written as DNA, the CDR3 is TGTGCCAGCAGTCCCCTATATAGCGGGGGGGCCAAGGGTGAGCAGTTCTTC. Translation gives CASSPLYSGGAKGEQFF.

V usage is TRBV27 and J usage is TRBJ2-7, with 9 positions matching TRBD1. CDR3 length equals 15 residues. Germline lookup yields CDR1 MNHEY and CDR2 SMNVEV (reference sequence). V shed 6 bases and J 5 bases; nucleotides not matched to a gene: 11. The CDR3 DNA is TGTGCCAGCAGACACCAACGGACAGGGGACGACGAGCAGTACTTC. Protein sequence: CASRHQRTGDDEQYF.

The chain links TRBV9 to TRBJ1-4, with D perhaps TRBD1 (6 bases). Trimming took off 4 bases at V and 8 bases at J, with 18 bases between the two ends. This CDR3 is built from 15 residues. Germline CDR1 SGDLS, CDR2 YYNGEE. CDR3 bases: TGTGCCAGCAGCCTAGGGGCAGGGGCGAGAGAAAAACTGTTTTTT. This sequence encodes CASSLGAGAREKLFF.

This clone has a single count. The V gene is TRBV7-7, the J gene TRBJ2-5; 8 bases match TRBD2. This CDR3 region has 14 residues. The germline V gene encodes CDR1 SSHAT and CDR2 FNYEAQ (reference sequence). V lost 3 bases, J lost 6 bases, and 6 bases stayed unmatched. CDR3 coding DNA: TGTGCCAGCAGCTTTCGGGGGGGGTTAAAGACCCAGTACTTC. It specifies CASSFRGGLKTQYF.

This chain links TRBV7-2 with TRBJ2-5, with 9 bases fitting TRBD1. The V and J ends lost 5 bases and 3 bases, in that order; junction bases with no gene match: 7. The CDR3 is 15 residues long. Germline lookup yields CDR1 SGHTA and CDR2 FQGNSA. In DNA, the CDR3 is TGTGCCAGCAGCGAGGACAGGGGAGAGAAAGAGACCCAGTACTTC. Its protein product is CASSEDRGEKETQYF.

The gene calls are TRBV27 and TRBJ1-5, with D possibly TRBD1 on 6 matching bases. The V and J ends lost 7 bases and 4 bases respectively, with 17 bases between them. The CDR3 runs 15 residues. Germline CDR1 and CDR2: MNHEY and SMNVEV (reference sequence). The CDR3 spells CASTSLGQRNQPQHF. CDR3 bases: TGTGCCAGCACCTCCCTAGGACAGAGAAATCAGCCCCAGCATTTT.

J is TRBJ2-6 and V is TRBV9; 7 positions agree with TRBD1. Trimming took 5 bases from V and 0 from J; bases not matched to a gene: 8. The CDR3 consists of 17 residues. Germline V CDR1 and CDR2: SGDLS, YYNGEE. CDR3 nucleotide sequence: TGTGCCAGCAGTCTCGGGACAGCCCACTCTGGGGCCAACGTCCTGACTTTC. Amino acid sequence: CASSLGTAHSGANVLTF.

This clone was counted a single time. The genes are TRBV11-1 and TRBJ1-2; TRBD1 might be the D (5 bases). Germline CDR1 and CDR2: SGHAT and FQDESV (reference sequence). V was clipped by 4 bases and J by 1 base, with 10 bases between them. This CDR3 has 14 residues. CDR3 DNA: TGTGCCAGCAGCTCGGGACTCGATAACTATGGCTACACCTTC. The encoded protein is CASSSGLDNYGYTF.

This clone occurred once. The gene calls are TRBV7-8 and TRBJ1-1, with a tentative D call TRBD1 (6 bases). The CDR3 sequence is 14 residues long. Germline V lookup: CDR1 SGHVS, CDR2 FQNEAQ. V was trimmed by 5 bases and J by 6 bases, leaving 16 bases between them. Written as DNA, the CDR3 is TGTGCCAGCAGCGCACCCGCTGGGGGCGCTGAAGCTTTCTTT. Protein sequence: CASSAPAGGAEAFF.

The rearrangement joins TRBV18 to TRBJ2-7, with D tentatively TRBD2 (5 bases). Germline values: CDR1 KGHSH, CDR2 LQKENI. This CDR3 has 16 residues. Trimming pared 3 bases from V and 6 bases from J, leaving 21 bases between. CDR3 nucleotide sequence: TGTGCCAGCTCACCCACTCCGTTCGGAGGTCTACTCGAGCAGTACTTC. This encodes CASSPTPFGGLLEQYF.

This clone was seen a single time. The chain combines TRBV19 with TRBJ1-1; 7 bases are shared with TRBD1. J was trimmed by 4 bases and V by 4 bases; bases with no gene match: 3. The CDR3 extends over 13 amino acids. Germline V gene data show CDR1 as LNHDA and CDR2 as SQIVND (reference sequence). The CDR3 loop is CASSTDRATEAFF. Written as DNA, the CDR3 is TGTGCCAGTAGTACCGACAGGGCCACTGAAGCTTTCTTT.

V and J are TRBV4-1 and TRBJ1-1; a possible D gene is TRBD1 (5 bases). Trimming stripped 0 bases from V and 10 bases from J, with 12 bases between. CDR3 length: 13 amino acids. Germline CDR1 is MGHRA and CDR2 is YSYEKL. This CDR3 reads CASSQDTRAAAFF. The CDR3 DNA reads as TGCGCCAGCAGCCAAGATACCAGGGCTGCAGCTTTCTTT.